The text below deals with one TCR beta chain. Its specificity is unknown. Primed by a sample-barcoded 5' primer and a J-beta primer mix, a second PCR proceeded for about 7 to 11 cycles. TCRdb fed the 5' RACE reads into MiXCR, producing one record per CDR3 protein. The repertoire consists of 1.5 million to 2 million distinct CDR3 sequences, with 28% occurring once and the leading ten covering 7% to 9%. The sample originates from a study of blood T cells in healthy people across ages. Notes on the study in general: Roughly linearly, TCR beta diversity per million T cells fell as age increased.

The CDR3 sequence is 17 residues long. The V gene end was trimmed by 0 bases and the J gene end by 5 bases; junction bases not matched to a gene: 11. CDR1 is SGDLS, CDR2 YYNGEE, per germline. V and J are TRBV9 and TRBJ2-3; 8 bases agree with TRBD2. The sequencing sample was made of blood. The sequence derives from a woman under 40 in good health. In DNA, the CDR3 is TGTGCCAGCAGCGTAGGTGTCGGGACTAGGGCACAAGATACGCAGTATTTT. Translated: CASSVGVGTRAQDTQYF.